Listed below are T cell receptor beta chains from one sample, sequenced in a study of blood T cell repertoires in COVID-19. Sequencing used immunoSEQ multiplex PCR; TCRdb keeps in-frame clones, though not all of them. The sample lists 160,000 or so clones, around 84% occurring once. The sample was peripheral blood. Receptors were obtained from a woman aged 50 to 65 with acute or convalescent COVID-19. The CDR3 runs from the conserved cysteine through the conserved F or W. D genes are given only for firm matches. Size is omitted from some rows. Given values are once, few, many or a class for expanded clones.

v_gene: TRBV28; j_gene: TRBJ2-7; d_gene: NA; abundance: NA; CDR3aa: CASSLRQGRGDYEQYF; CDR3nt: TGTGCCAGCAGTTTGAGACAGGGCAGGGGGGACTACGAGCAGTACTTC
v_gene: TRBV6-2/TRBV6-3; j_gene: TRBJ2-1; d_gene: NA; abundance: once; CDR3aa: CASTPAFLDSQNSYNEQFF; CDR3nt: TGTGCCAGCACCCCCGCCTTCCTGGACAGCCAAAACTCCTACAATGAGCAGTTCTTC
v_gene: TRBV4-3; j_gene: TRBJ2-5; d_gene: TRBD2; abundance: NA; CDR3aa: CASSRRLADYQETQYF; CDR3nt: TGCGCCAGCAGCCGAAGACTAGCGGATTACCAAGAGACCCAGTACTTC
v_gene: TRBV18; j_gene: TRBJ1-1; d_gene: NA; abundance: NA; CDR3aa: CASSQVQRSEAFF; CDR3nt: TGTGCCAGCTCCCAAGTCCAGCGGTCTGAAGCTTTCTTT
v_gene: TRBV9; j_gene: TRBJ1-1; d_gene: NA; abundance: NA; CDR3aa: CASSVVPGGTEAFF; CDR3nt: TGTGCCAGCAGCGTAGTCCCCGGCGGTACTGAAGCTTTCTTT
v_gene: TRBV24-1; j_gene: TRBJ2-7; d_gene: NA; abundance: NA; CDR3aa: CATSDSEVGVSYEQYF; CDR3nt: TGTGCCACCAGTGATTCTGAGGTCGGAGTCTCCTACGAGCAGTACTTC
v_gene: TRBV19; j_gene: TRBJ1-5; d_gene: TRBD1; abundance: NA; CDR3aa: CASSTLRTGMRNQPQHF; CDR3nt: TGTGCCAGTAGTACCCTAAGGACAGGGATGCGCAATCAGCCCCAGCATTTT
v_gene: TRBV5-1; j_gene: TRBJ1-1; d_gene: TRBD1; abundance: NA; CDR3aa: CASSSRQGGPEAFF; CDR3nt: TGCGCCAGCAGTTCAAGACAGGGCGGACCTGAAGCTTTCTTT
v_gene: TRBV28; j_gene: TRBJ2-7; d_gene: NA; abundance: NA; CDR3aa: CASRVSGAYEQYF; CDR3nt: TGTGCCAGCAGAGTTTCAGGGGCCTACGAGCAGTACTTC
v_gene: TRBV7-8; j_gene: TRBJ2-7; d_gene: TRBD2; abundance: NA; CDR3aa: CASSPRKAGQGEQYF; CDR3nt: TGTGCCAGCAGCCCCCGTAAAGCGGGGCAAGGCGAGCAGTACTTC
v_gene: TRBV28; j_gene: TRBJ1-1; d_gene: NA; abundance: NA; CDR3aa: CASSLQEGEAFF; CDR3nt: TGTGCCAGCAGCTTACAGGAGGGTGAAGCTTTCTTT
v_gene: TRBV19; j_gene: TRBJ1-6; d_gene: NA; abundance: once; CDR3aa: CASSIETHSPLHF; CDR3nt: TGTGCCAGTAGTATAGAGACACATTCACCCCTCCACTTT
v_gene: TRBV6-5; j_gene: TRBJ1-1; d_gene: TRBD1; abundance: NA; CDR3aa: CASSSGTAGENTEAFF; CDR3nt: TGTGCCAGCAGTTCCGGGACAGCCGGTGAGAACACTGAAGCTTTCTTT
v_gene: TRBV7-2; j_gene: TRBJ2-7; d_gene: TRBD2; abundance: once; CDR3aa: CASSLTRGGSYEQYF; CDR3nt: TGTGCCAGCAGCTTAACTCGCGGGGGATCCTACGAGCAGTACTTC
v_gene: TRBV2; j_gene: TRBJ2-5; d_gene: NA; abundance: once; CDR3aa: CAGTGFRETQYF; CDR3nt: TGTGCCGGAACGGGGTTTCGAGAGACCCAGTACTTC
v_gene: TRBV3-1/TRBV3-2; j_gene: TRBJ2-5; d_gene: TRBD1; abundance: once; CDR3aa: CASSPTDRVETQYF; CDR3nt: TGTGCCAGCAGCCCGACCGACAGGGTAGAGACCCAGTACTTC
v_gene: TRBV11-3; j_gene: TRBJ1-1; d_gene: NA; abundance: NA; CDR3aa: CASSANKNTEAFF; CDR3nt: TGTGCCAGCAGCGCTAATAAGAACACTGAAGCTTTCTTT
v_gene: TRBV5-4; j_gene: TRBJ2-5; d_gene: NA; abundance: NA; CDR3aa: CASSVPQETQYF; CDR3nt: TGTGCCAGCAGCGTCCCTCAAGAGACCCAGTACTTC
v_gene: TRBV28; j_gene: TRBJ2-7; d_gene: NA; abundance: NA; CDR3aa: CASSLRGIVSYEQYF; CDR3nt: TGTGCCAGCAGTTTGAGGGGGATCGTGTCCTACGAGCAGTACTTC
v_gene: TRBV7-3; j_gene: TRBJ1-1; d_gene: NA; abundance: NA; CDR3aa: CASSLLMNTEAFF; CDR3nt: TGTGCCAGCAGCTTACTTATGAACACTGAAGCTTTCTTT
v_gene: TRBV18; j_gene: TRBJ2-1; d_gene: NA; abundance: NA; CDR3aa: CASSPRGTAGPYNEQFF; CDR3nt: TGTGCCAGCTCACCTCGAGGTACCGCGGGGCCCTACAATGAGCAGTTCTTC
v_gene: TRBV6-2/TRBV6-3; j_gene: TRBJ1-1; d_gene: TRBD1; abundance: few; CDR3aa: CASSRQGNTEAFF; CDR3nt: TGTGCCAGCAGTAGACAGGGGAACACTGAAGCTTTCTTT
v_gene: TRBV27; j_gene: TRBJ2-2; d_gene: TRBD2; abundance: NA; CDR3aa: CATLAGTNTGELFF; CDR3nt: TGTGCCACCCTAGCGGGTACGAACACCGGGGAGCTGTTTTTT
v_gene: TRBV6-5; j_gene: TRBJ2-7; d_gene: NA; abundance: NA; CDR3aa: CASHNRVNYEQYF; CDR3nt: TGTGCCAGCCACAACAGGGTTAACTACGAGCAGTACTTC